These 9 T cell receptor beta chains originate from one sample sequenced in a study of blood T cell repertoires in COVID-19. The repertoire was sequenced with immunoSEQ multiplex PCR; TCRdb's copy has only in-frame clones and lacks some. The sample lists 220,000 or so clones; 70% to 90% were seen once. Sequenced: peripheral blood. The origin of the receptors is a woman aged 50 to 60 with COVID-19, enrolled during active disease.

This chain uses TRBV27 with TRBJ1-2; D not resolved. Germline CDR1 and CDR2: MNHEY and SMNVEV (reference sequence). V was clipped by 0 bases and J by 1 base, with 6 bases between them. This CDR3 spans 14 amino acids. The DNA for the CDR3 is TGTGCCAGCAGTTTATCGGCTTATAACTATGGCTACACCTTC. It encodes CASSLSAYNYGYTF.

The CDR3 protein is CASSLGDSYGYTF. The CDR3, as DNA: TGTGCCAGCAGTTTAGGAGACTCCTATGGCTACACCTTC. The chain carries TRBV27 and TRBJ1-2; D is unclear. Trimming took 2 bases from V and 4 from J, leaving 8 bases between them. The CDR3 sequence is 13 residues long. Germline CDR1 and CDR2: MNHEY and SMNVEV (reference sequence).

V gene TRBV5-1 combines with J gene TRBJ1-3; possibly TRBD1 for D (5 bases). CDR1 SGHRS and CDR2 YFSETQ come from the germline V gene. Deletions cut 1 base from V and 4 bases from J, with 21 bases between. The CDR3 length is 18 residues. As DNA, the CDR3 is TGCGCCAGCAGCTTGTTTGGCGGGGACGGGGGAGGAGGAAACACCATATATTTT. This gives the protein CASSLFGGDGGGGNTIYF. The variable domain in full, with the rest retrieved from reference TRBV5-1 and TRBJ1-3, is KAGVTQTPRYLIKTRGQQVTLSCSPISGHRSVSWYQQTPGQGLQFLFEYFSETQRNKGNFPGRFSGRQFSNSRSEMNVSTLELGDSALYLCASSLFGGDGGGGNTIYFGEGSWLTVV.

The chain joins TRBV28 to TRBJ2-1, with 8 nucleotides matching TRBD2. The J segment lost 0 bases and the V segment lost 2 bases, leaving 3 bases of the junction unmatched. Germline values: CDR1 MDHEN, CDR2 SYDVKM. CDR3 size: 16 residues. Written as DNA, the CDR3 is TGTGCCAGCAGTTTAATCGGGGGGGGCTCCTACAATGAGCAGTTCTTC. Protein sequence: CASSLIGGGSYNEQFF.

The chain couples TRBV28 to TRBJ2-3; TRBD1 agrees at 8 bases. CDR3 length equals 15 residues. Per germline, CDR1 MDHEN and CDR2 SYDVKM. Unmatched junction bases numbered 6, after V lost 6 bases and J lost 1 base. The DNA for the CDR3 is TGTGCCAGCAGCCTACCGGGACAGGGCACAGATACGCAGTATTTT. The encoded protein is CASSLPGQGTDTQYF.

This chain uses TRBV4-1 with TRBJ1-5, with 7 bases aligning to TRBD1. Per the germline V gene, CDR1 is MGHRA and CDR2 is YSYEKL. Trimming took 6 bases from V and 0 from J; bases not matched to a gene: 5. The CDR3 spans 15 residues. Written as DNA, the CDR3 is TGCGCCAGCAGGGGGACAGCTAGTAGCAATCAGCCCCAGCATTTT. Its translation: CASRGTASSNQPQHF.

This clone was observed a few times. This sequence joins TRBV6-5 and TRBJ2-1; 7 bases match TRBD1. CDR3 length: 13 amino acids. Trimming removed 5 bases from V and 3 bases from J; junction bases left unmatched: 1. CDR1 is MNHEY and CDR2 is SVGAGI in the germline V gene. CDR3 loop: CASSRQGYNEQFF. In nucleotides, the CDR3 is TGTGCCAGCAGTCGACAGGGCTACAATGAGCAGTTCTTC.

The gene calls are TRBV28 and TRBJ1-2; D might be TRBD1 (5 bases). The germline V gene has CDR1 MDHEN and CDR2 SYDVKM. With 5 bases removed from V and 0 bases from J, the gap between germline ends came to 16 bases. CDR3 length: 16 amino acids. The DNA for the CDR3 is TGTGCCAGCAGTCTCCCCTCTCTGACAGCTAACTATGGCTACACCTTC. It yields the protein CASSLPSLTANYGYTF.

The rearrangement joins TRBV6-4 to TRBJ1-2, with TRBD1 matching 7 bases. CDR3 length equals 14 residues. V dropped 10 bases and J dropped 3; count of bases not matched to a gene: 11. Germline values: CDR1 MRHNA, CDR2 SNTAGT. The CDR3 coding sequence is TGTGCCACCAGGAGAGGAGGGGGCGACTATGGCTACACCTTC. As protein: CATRRGGGDYGYTF.